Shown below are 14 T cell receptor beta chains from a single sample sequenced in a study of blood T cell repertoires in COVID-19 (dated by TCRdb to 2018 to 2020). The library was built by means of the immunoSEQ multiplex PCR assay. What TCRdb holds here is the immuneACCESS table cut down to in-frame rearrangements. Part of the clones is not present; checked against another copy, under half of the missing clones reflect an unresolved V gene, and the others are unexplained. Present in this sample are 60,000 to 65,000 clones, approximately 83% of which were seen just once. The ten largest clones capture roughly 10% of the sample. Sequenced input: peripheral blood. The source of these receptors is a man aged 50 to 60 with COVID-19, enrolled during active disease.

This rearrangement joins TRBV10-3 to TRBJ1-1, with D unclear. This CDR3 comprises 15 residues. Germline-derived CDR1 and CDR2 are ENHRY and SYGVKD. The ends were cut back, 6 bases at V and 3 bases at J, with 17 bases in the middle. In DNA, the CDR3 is TGTGCCATCAGGCCCGGAGGGCAGAGCGACACTGAAGCTTTCTTT. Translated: CAIRPGGQSDTEAFF.

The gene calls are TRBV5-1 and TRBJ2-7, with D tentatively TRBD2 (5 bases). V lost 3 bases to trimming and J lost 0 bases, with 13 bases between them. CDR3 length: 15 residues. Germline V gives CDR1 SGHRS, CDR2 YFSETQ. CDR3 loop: CASSSRAGTSYEQYF. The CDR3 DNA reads TGCGCCAGCAGCTCTCGGGCGGGCACCTCCTACGAGCAGTACTTC.

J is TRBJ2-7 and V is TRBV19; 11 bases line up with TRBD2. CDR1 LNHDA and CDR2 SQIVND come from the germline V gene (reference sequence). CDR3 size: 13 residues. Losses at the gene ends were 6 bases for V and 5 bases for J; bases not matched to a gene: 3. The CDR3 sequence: CASRLAGDDEQYF. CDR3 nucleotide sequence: TGTGCCAGTAGACTAGCGGGAGATGACGAGCAGTACTTC.

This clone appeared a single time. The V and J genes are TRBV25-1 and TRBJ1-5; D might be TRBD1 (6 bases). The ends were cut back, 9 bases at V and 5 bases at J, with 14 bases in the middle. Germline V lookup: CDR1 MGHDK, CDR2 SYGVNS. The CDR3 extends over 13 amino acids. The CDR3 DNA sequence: TGTGCCAGTGGACAGTCGACGCATCAGCCCCAGCATTTT. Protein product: CASGQSTHQPQHF.

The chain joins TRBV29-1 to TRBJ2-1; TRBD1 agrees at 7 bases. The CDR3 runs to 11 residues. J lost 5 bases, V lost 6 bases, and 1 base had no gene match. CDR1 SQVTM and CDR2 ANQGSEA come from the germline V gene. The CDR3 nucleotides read TGCAGCGTGGGACAGAACAATGAGCAGTTCTTC. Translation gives CSVGQNNEQFF.

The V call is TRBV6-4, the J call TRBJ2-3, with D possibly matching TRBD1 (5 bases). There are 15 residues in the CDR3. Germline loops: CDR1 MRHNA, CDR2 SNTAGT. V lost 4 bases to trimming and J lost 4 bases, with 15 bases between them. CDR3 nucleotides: TGTGCCAGCAGTGCCGGTCTAGAAGGGGCAGATACGCAGTATTTT. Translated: CASSAGLEGADTQYF.

CDR3 coding DNA: TGTGCCAGCAGCTTAGTGACAGGGGGCAGGGGTAATTCACCCCTCCACTTT. It translates to CASSLVTGGRGNSPLHF. The gene calls are TRBV7-2 and TRBJ1-6, with TRBD1 identical over 10 bases. The J segment lost 6 bases and the V segment lost 1 base, leaving 6 bases of the junction unmatched. Per germline, CDR1 SGHTA and CDR2 FQGNSA. The length of the CDR3 is 17 residues.

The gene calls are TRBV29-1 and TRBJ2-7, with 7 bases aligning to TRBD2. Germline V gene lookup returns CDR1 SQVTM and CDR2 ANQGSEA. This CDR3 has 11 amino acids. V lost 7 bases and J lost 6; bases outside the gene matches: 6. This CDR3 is CSAGEGGEQYF. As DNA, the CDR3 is TGCAGCGCCGGGGAGGGTGGCGAGCAGTACTTC.

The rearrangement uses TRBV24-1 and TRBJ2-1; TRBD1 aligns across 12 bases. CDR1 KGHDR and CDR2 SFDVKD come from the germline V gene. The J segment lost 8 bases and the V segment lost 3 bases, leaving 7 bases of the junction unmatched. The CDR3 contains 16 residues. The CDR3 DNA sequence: TGTGCCACCAGTGATCCCGGGACAGGGGGCTTCCATGAGCAGTTCTTC. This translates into CATSDPGTGGFHEQFF.

The CDR3 DNA follows: TGTGCCAGCAGCTTTTTCGTCCAGGTGGAGACCCAGTACTTC. As protein: CASSFFVQVETQYF. This chain connects TRBV5-5 to TRBJ2-5; the D is unclear. With 2 bases removed from V and 5 bases from J, the gap between germline ends came to 13 bases. The CDR3 has 14 residues. CDR1 and CDR2 from the germline V gene are SGHKS and YYEKEE (reference sequence).

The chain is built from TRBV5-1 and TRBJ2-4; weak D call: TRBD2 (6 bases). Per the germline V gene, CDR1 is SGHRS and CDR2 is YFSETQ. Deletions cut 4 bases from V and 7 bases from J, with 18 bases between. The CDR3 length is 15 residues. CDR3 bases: TGCGCCAGCAGCGGGGGACTTCCCCCTACTAACATTCAGTACTTC. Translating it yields CASSGGLPPTNIQYF.

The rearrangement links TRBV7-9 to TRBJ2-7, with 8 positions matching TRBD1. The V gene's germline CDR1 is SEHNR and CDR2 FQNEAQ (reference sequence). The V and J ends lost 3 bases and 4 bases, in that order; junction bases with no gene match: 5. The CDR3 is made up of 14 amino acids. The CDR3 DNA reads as TGTGCCAGCAGCTTTGGACAGGGAAGATACGAGCAGTACTTC. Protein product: CASSFGQGRYEQYF.

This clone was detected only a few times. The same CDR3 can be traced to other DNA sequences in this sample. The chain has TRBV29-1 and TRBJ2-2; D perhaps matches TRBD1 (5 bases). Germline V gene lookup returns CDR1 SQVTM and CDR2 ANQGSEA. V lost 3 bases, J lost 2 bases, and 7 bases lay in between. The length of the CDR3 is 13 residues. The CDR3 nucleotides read TGCAGCGTTGACGACAGCAACACCGGGGAGCTGTTTTTT. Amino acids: CSVDDSNTGELFF.

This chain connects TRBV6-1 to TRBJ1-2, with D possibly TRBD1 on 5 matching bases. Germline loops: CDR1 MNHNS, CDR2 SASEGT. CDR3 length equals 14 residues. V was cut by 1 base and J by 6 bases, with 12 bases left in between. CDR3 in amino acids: CASSEGQSLDGYTF. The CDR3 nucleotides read TGTGCCAGCAGTGAAGGACAGTCCTTGGATGGCTACACCTTC.